Listed below are T cell receptor beta chains from one sample, sequenced in a study of blood T cell repertoires in COVID-19. Sequenced by immunoSEQ multiplex PCR; TCRdb stores in-frame clones only, minus some. This sample has fewer than 300,000 clones, with over 65% found just once. What was sequenced was peripheral blood. These receptors came from a woman aged 80 or older with acute or convalescent COVID-19. CDR3s include the opening cysteine and the closing phenylalanine or tryptophan. Each record gives: V gene, J gene, clone size, CDR3 protein. Expanded clones are given a class, and other clones once, few, many or no size at all.

V: TRBV27
J: TRBJ2-7
size: NA
CDR3: CASSKGTSASYEQYF

V: TRBV7-2
J: TRBJ2-3
size: NA
CDR3: CASSPSLAGPTDTQYF

V: TRBV29-1
J: TRBJ1-2
size: NA
CDR3: CSVGGGYPNYGYTF

V: TRBV27
J: TRBJ2-5
size: NA
CDR3: CASSLGAGRRETQYF

V: TRBV5-1
J: TRBJ1-1
size: NA
CDR3: CASSFSARTENTEAFF

V: TRBV10-3
J: TRBJ1-5
size: NA
CDR3: CAISSTGFSNQPQHF

V: TRBV21-1
J: TRBJ2-3
size: once
CDR3: CASTMVRHSPDTQYF

V: TRBV11-2
J: TRBJ2-6
size: once
CDR3: CASSLVSGTGANVLTF

V: TRBV6-2/TRBV6-3
J: TRBJ2-5
size: NA
CDR3: CASSRAGVKETQYF

V: TRBV3-1/TRBV3-2
J: TRBJ1-2
size: few
CDR3: CASSHNDREGYTF

V: TRBV29-1
J: TRBJ1-1
size: once
CDR3: CSVEAPRGGMGTEAFF

V: TRBV6-1
J: TRBJ1-2
size: once
CDR3: CASSPPQGYGYTF

V: TRBV4-3
J: TRBJ2-2
size: NA
CDR3: CASSQAVSSVGELFF

V: TRBV10-1
J: TRBJ2-7
size: NA
CDR3: CASSETGGREQYF

V: TRBV5-1
J: TRBJ2-7
size: NA
CDR3: CASSFSGTGIYEQYF

V: TRBV20-1
J: TRBJ2-7
size: NA
CDR3: CSASTTSGAYEQYF

V: TRBV11-2
J: TRBJ2-7
size: once
CDR3: CASSYRRQVPYEQYF

V: TRBV5-3
J: TRBJ2-3
size: NA
CDR3: CARSLDLAGRAGPRTDTQYF

V: TRBV7-2
J: TRBJ2-5
size: NA
CDR3: CASSNKVGVETQYF

V: TRBV3-1/TRBV3-2
J: TRBJ2-5
size: many
CDR3: CASSQGTSGGQGTQYF

V: TRBV9
J: TRBJ2-3
size: NA
CDR3: CASSPRGLAGLRGDTQYF

V: TRBV4-1
J: TRBJ1-2
size: NA
CDR3: CASSQPKGPRDGYTF

V: TRBV4-2
J: TRBJ2-2
size: NA
CDR3: CASSPTSGSNTGELFF

V: TRBV9
J: TRBJ1-3
size: NA
CDR3: CASSPGTGGNTIYF

V: TRBV10-3
J: TRBJ2-3
size: NA
CDR3: CATKDRSTDTQYF

V: TRBV7-2
J: TRBJ2-2
size: few
CDR3: CASSKGLAGGSTGELFF

V: TRBV5-4
J: TRBJ2-7
size: many
CDR3: CATHPQGGRYEQYF

V: TRBV6-6
J: TRBJ1-2
size: once
CDR3: CASSYGQGSVGGYTF

V: TRBV10-3
J: TRBJ1-2
size: NA
CDR3: CAISELQGAAGYGYTF

V: TRBV20-1
J: TRBJ1-2
size: NA
CDR3: CSASINYGYTF

V: TRBV7-8
J: TRBJ1-3
size: NA
CDR3: CASSPELFNTIYF

V: TRBV4-1
J: TRBJ2-3
size: NA
CDR3: CASSLQGVSQRGTDTQYF

V: TRBV18
J: TRBJ2-5
size: once
CDR3: CASSPPPLGGQETQYF

V: TRBV7-3
J: TRBJ2-5
size: NA
CDR3: CASSLSGLAGETQYF

V: TRBV3-1/TRBV3-2
J: TRBJ1-1
size: NA
CDR3: CASSQMGGQGGTEAFF

V: TRBV19
J: TRBJ2-5
size: NA
CDR3: CAAKGGGETQYF

V: TRBV21-1
J: TRBJ2-4
size: NA
CDR3: CASSKETGNLAKNIQYF

V: TRBV5-1
J: TRBJ2-5
size: few
CDR3: CASSTWTSGQETQYF

V: TRBV6-2/TRBV6-3
J: TRBJ2-7
size: NA
CDR3: CASSRRGRSSYEQYF

V: TRBV6-2/TRBV6-3
J: TRBJ1-5
size: NA
CDR3: CASSYRGIRNNQPQHF

V: TRBV6-5
J: TRBJ2-2
size: NA
CDR3: CASRDRQGAGGELFF

V: TRBV6-4
J: TRBJ2-1
size: NA
CDR3: CASSDSPSGAYNEQFF

V: TRBV25-1
J: TRBJ1-2
size: NA
CDR3: CASSQEWSGYTF

V: TRBV19
J: TRBJ2-3
size: NA
CDR3: CASSIGRGPPGDTQYF

V: TRBV7-2
J: TRBJ2-3
size: NA
CDR3: CASSLLASYPLPQPQYF

V: TRBV6-5
J: TRBJ1-4
size: NA
CDR3: CASSYSGTADEKLFF

V: TRBV19
J: TRBJ1-1
size: few
CDR3: CASRRDSTTNTEAFF

V: TRBV6-2/TRBV6-3
J: TRBJ2-7
size: NA
CDR3: CASSYQGGTYEQYF

V: TRBV19
J: TRBJ1-1
size: NA
CDR3: CASSSAGRTEAFF

V: TRBV29-1
J: TRBJ1-2
size: NA
CDR3: CSVADTGVYGYTF

V: TRBV19
J: TRBJ1-1
size: NA
CDR3: CASSIVRGTIMNTEAFF

V: TRBV4-3
J: TRBJ2-1
size: NA
CDR3: CASSQDVGDKGEQFF

V: TRBV5-5
J: TRBJ1-6
size: NA
CDR3: CASSSRDRGSPLHF

V: TRBV7-2
J: TRBJ1-1
size: once
CDR3: CASSYSMNTEAFF

V: TRBV7-2
J: TRBJ1-5
size: NA
CDR3: CASSLYEGDNQPQHF

V: TRBV7-8
J: TRBJ2-4
size: NA
CDR3: CASSPRDFLGFQYF

V: TRBV2
J: TRBJ2-2
size: NA
CDR3: CASSAPRGTGELFF

V: TRBV5-1
J: TRBJ2-3
size: NA
CDR3: CASSTAGYSADTQYF

V: TRBV27
J: TRBJ1-5
size: few
CDR3: CASMPWDSKTQHF

V: TRBV7-8
J: TRBJ2-3
size: NA
CDR3: CASSLGRRADTQYF